A selection of T cell receptor beta chains follows, all from one sample in a study of long-term antiretroviral therapy in people with HIV. Clones were read by immunoSEQ multiplex PCR, and TCRdb kept only the in-frame ones, dropping some. The data contain 15,000 to 20,000 clones, more than 80% of them singletons. Sequencing was performed on unsorted PBMCs, taken 4.2 years after starting antiretroviral therapy. Receptors originate from a man in his fifties with HIV. The CDR3 runs from the conserved cysteine through the conserved F or W. The D gene is left open where the match is weak. A clone size is listed for some rows: how often the clone was seen (once, few, many), or a class if it is expanded.

. | TRBJ1-2 | TRBV27 | . | TGTGCCAGCAGGCTCGGTTGGGGCCTTAACTATGGCTACACCTTC | CASRLGWGLNYGYTF
. | TRBJ1-2 | TRBV4-1 | . | TGCGCCAGCAGCCAATCCCGGGACACGAAATTCTATGGCTACACCTTC | CASSQSRDTKFYGYTF
TRBD1 | TRBJ1-2 | TRBV18 | . | TGTGCCAGCTCACCACCGACCGGGACAGGCTATGGCTACACCTTC | CASSPPTGTGYGYTF
. | TRBJ2-7 | TRBV28 | . | TGTGCCAGCAGCTGGACCGCTTTAAGCTCCTACGAGCAGTACTTC | CASSWTALSSYEQYF
. | TRBJ1-4 | TRBV11-2 | . | TGTGCCAGCAGCTTAGAAGGGAGTGGGGAAAAACTGTTTTTT | CASSLEGSGEKLFF
. | TRBJ2-3 | TRBV5-4 | . | TGTGCCAGCAGCTTGGATATAGCTAGCACAGATACGCAGTATTTT | CASSLDIASTDTQYF
TRBD1 | TRBJ1-1 | TRBV6-5 | . | TGTGCCAGCACCAGAACAGGGGATGGTGCTGAAGCTTTCTTT | CASTRTGDGAEAFF
. | TRBJ1-1 | TRBV14 | . | TGTGCCAGCAGCTGGGGGAACACTGAAGCTTTCTTT | CASSWGNTEAFF
TRBD1 | TRBJ2-3 | TRBV30 | . | TGTGCCTGGAGTGTTCCGACAGGGGCCATAGATACGCAGTATTTT | CAWSVPTGAIDTQYF
TRBD1 | TRBJ1-2 | TRBV30 | . | TGTGCCTGGCTAAGCCTGGGACAGGGGATCGGCTACACCTTC | CAWLSLGQGIGYTF
. | TRBJ1-1 | TRBV6-4 | . | TGTGCCAGCAGTGTTGGAGGAGGGAACACTGAAGCTTTCTTT | CASSVGGGNTEAFF
. | TRBJ2-7 | TRBV19 | . | TGTGCCAGTAGTCACATACAGGCGGGCTTGTGGGAGCAGTACTTC | CASSHIQAGLWEQYF
TRBD1 | TRBJ1-4 | TRBV18 | . | TGTGCCAGCTCATCCGGGACAGGGGAAGAAAAACTGTTTTTT | CASSSGTGEEKLFF
. | TRBJ1-1 | TRBV6-1 | . | TGTGCCAGCATGCGGTCCGAACAGGCTCCACTTGAAGCTTTCTTT | CASMRSEQAPLEAFF
TRBD1 | TRBJ1-4 | TRBV5-8 | . | TGTGCCAGCAGCTTGGCCACCGGGACAGCTAATGAAAAACTGTTTTTT | CASSLATGTANEKLFF
. | TRBJ2-1 | TRBV14 | . | TGTGCCAGCAGCCAAGCTGGATACAATGAGCAGTTCTTC | CASSQAGYNEQFF
TRBD2 | TRBJ2-2 | TRBV5-4 | . | TGTGCCAGCAGCCCGACCGGGACTACGAACACCGGGGAGCTGTTTTTT | CASSPTGTTNTGELFF
. | TRBJ2-7 | TRBV9 | . | TGTGCCAGCAGTGTTGGCCCCGGGTACGAGCAGTACTTC | CASSVGPGYEQYF
TRBD1 | TRBJ2-7 | TRBV14 | . | TGTGCCAGCAGCCAAGATAGTCGGCAGGGGGCTAGTTACGAGCAGTACTTC | CASSQDSRQGASYEQYF
TRBD2 | TRBJ2-3 | TRBV12-5 | . | TGTGCTAGTGGTTTGGGAGCGGGGGGCACAGATACGCAGTATTTT | CASGLGAGGTDTQYF
. | TRBJ2-3 | TRBV5-1 | . | TGCGCCAGCAGCTTGGACGGTTCTAGCACAGATACGCAGTATTTT | CASSLDGSSTDTQYF
. | TRBJ1-1 | TRBV11-2 | few | TGTGCCAGCAGCTTCTTAAGACAGGACCGGAACACTGAAGCTTTCTTT | CASSFLRQDRNTEAFF
TRBD1 | TRBJ2-7 | TRBV11-2 | few | TGTGCCAGCAGAGCCGGGACAGGTTCTTACGAGCAGTACTTC | CASRAGTGSYEQYF
. | TRBJ2-7 | TRBV9 | . | TGTGCCAGCAGCGTAGGAACTAGGGATTACGAGCAGTACTTC | CASSVGTRDYEQYF
TRBD1 | TRBJ2-5 | TRBV5-5 | . | TGTGCCAGCAGCGGCCCGGACAGGGGGGGATTAGAGACCCAGTACTTC | CASSGPDRGGLETQYF
. | TRBJ2-1 | TRBV20-1 | . | TGCAGTGCTAGTGGGGATGAGCAGTTCTTC | CSASGDEQFF
. | TRBJ2-7 | TRBV6-6 | . | TGTGCCAGCAGGGCCGGGGACGGCTACGAGCAGTACTTC | CASRAGDGYEQYF
. | TRBJ2-2 | TRBV2 | . | TGTGCCAGCTACGGACTGATAAACACCGGGGAGCTGTTTTTT | CASYGLINTGELFF
TRBD1 | TRBJ1-2 | TRBV27 | . | TGTGCCAGCAGTGGCAGACAGGGAGGGGATGGCTACACCTTC | CASSGRQGGDGYTF
TRBD1 | TRBJ1-2 | TRBV29-1 | once | TGCAGCGTCGACAGGGCAGGCGGCTACACCTTC | CSVDRAGGYTF
. | TRBJ2-7 | TRBV18 | . | TGTGCCAGCTCACGGGAGGGACAGGCCTTAAGCTACGAGCAGTACTTC | CASSREGQALSYEQYF
. | TRBJ2-2 | TRBV6-6 | . | TGTGCCAGCAGTTACGGGGGGACCGGGGAGCTGTTTTTT | CASSYGGTGELFF
. | TRBJ2-7 | TRBV19 | . | TGTGCCAGTAGGTCCAGGACTTCCTACGAGCAGTACTTC | CASRSRTSYEQYF
TRBD1 | TRBJ2-7 | TRBV28 | . | TGTGCCAGCAGTTTACAGGGGGCAAGTCGAGACGAGCAGTACTTC | CASSLQGASRDEQYF
. | TRBJ1-6 | TRBV7-3 | . | TGTGCCAGCAGCCCGGGTGCCTATAATTCACCCCTCCACTTT | CASSPGAYNSPLHF
. | TRBJ2-7 | TRBV6-5 | . | TGTGCCAGCGAAGGGGCCGAGCAGTACTTC | CASEGAEQYF
TRBD2 | TRBJ2-1 | TRBV5-1 | . | TGCGCCAGCAGCCCTACCGCGGGGGTTGGCTACAATGAGCAGTTCTTC | CASSPTAGVGYNEQFF
TRBD2 | TRBJ2-1 | TRBV5-1 | once | TGCGCCAGCAGCTTGAACCTAGCGGGGCACAATGAGCAGTTCTTC | CASSLNLAGHNEQFF
. | TRBJ1-4 | TRBV6-4 | . | TGTGCCAGCGTTCGGGCCGAAAAACTGTTTTTT | CASVRAEKLFF
TRBD2 | TRBJ2-1 | TRBV30 | . | TGTGCCTGGAGTAGGGACTACTACAATGAGCAGTTCTTC | CAWSRDYYNEQFF
. | TRBJ2-7 | TRBV11-1 | once | TGTGCCAGCAGCTTAGACCCCAGGTACGAGCAGTACTTC | CASSLDPRYEQYF